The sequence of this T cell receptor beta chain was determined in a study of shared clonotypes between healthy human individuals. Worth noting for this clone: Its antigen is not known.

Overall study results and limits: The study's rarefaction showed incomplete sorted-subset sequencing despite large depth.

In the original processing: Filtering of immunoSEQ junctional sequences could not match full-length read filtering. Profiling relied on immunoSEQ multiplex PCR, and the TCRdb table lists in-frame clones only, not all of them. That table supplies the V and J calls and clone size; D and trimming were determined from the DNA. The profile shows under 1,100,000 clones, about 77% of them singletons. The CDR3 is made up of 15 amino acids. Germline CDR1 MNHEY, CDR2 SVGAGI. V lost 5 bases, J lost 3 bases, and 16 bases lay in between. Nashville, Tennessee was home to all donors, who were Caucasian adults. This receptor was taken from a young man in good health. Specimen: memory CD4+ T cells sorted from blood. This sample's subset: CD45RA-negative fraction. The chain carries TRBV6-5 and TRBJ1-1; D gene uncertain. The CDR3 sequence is CASSPAVGSHTEAFF. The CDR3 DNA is TGTGCCAGCAGTCCCGCCGTGGGGTCGCACACTGAAGCTTTCTTT.